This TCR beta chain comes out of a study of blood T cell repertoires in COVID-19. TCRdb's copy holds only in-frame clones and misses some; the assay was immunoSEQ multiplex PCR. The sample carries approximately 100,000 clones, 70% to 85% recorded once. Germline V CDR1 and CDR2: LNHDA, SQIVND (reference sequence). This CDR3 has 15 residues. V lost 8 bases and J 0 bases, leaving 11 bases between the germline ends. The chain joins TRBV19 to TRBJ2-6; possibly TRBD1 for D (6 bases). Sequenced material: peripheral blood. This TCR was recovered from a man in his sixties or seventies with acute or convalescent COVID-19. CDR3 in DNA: TGTGCCAGTCAGAACAGGGACTCTGGGGCCAACGTCCTGACTTTC. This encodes CASQNRDSGANVLTF.